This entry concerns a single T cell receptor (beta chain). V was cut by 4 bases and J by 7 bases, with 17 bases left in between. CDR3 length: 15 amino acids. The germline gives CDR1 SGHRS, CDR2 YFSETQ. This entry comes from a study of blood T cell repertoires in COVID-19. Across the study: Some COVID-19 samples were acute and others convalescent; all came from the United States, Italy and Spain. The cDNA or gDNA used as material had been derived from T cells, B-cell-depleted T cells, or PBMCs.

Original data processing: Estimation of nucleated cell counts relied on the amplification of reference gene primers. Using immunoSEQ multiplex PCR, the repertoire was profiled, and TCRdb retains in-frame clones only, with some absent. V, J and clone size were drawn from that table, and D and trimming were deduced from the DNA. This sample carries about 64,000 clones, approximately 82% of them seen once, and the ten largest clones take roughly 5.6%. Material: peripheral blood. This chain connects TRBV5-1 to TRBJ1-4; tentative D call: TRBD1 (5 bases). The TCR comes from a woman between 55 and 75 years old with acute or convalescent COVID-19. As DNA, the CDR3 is TGCGCCAGCAGCCCCGGCGACAGCCTGGGTGAAAAACTGTTTTTT. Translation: CASSPGDSLGEKLFF.